Shown below are 18 T cell receptor beta chains from a single sample sequenced in a study of vaccination and CD4 T cells after COVID-19. The treatment was: roughly ten-day PBMC culture with coronavirus spike peptide pools or control peptides (ViraFEST assay). Antigens for these TCRs are unknown. Scientists ran DNA taken from cultured CD4+ T cells through the Oncomine TCR Beta short-read assay for sequencing. TCRdb redid the calling of the PCR reads with MiXCR, one entry per CDR3 protein. The sample contains approximately 23,000 distinct CDR3 sequences, 40% to 55% of which appear only once. The starting material was CD4+ T cells from blood, cultured in vitro, obtained before SARS-CoV-2 vaccination. These receptors were obtained from a human donor who received a COVID-19 vaccine.

The chain employs TRBV2 and TRBJ1-4; D may be TRBD1 (5 bases). Germline loops: CDR1 SNHLY, CDR2 FYNNEI. The CDR3 contains 14 residues. The ends were cut back, 4 bases at V and 7 bases at J, with 13 bases in the middle. The CDR3 sequence is CASSGGVGREKLFF. Written as DNA, the CDR3 is TGTGCCAGCAGTGGAGGGGTGGGTCGTGAAAAACTGTTTTTT.

The chain couples TRBV12-3 or TRBV12-4 to TRBJ2-1; the D is unclear. V lost 1 base and J lost 8, with 3 bases in between. The CDR3 spans 11 residues. The CDR3 sequence: CASSLVHEQFF. In DNA, the CDR3 is TGTGCCAGCAGTTTAGTGCATGAGCAGTTCTTC.

This clonotype was counted between two and nine times. The chain is built from TRBV7-2 and TRBJ1-3; D uncertain. Germline values: CDR1 SGHTA, CDR2 FQGNSA. V was trimmed by 6 bases and J by 3 bases, leaving 15 bases between them. The CDR3 spans 15 residues. CDR3 loop: CASSFPSASGNTIYF. CDR3 DNA: TGTGCCAGCAGTTTCCCTAGTGCAAGTGGAAACACCATATATTTT.

The chain joins TRBV5-4 to TRBJ2-7; D possibly corresponds to TRBD2 (5 bases). V was cut by 4 bases and J by 5 bases, with 10 bases left in between. The length of the CDR3 is 12 residues. Germline CDR1 and CDR2: SGHNT and YYREEE (reference sequence). The CDR3 is CASSRGLNEQYF. DNA for the CDR3: TGTGCCAGCAGCCGAGGGTTAAACGAGCAGTACTTC. Supplemented by reference TRBV5-4 and TRBJ2-7, the full variable domain reads ETGVTQSPTHLIKTRGQQVTLRCSSQSGHNTVSWYQQALGQGPQFIFQYYREEENGRGNFPPRFSGLQFPNYSSELNVNALELDDSALYLCASSRGLNEQYFGPGTRLTVT.

The V gene is TRBV6-5, the J gene TRBJ1-1; no definite D call. This CDR3 has 14 residues. Germline CDR1 and CDR2: MNHEY and SVGAGI. Trimming shortened V by 3 bases and J by 4 bases, and 12 bases separated the two germline ends. Written as DNA, the CDR3 is TGTGCCAGCAGTTATGGTGAGGGATTCACTGAAGCTTTCTTT. Its translation is CASSYGEGFTEAFF.

CDR3 protein: CASSFQTSLPGNTIYF. CDR3 DNA: TGTGCCAGCAGCTTCCAAACCTCGTTGCCCGGAAACACCATATATTTT. The chain joins TRBV7-2 to TRBJ1-3; D gene uncertain. This CDR3 comprises 16 residues. Trimming took 3 bases from V and 4 from J, leaving 16 bases between them. Germline V gene sequence: CDR1 SGHTA, CDR2 FQGNSA.

This clonotype turned up a few times. This chain uses TRBV5-1 with TRBJ1-2; D gene uncertain. V dropped 4 bases and J dropped 0 bases, with 16 bases sitting between them. The germline CDR1 and CDR2 sequences are SGHRS and YFSETQ. CDR3 length: 16 amino acids. The CDR3 DNA reads TGCGCCAGCAGCCCAACCCCGGACGGCGCTAACTATGGCTACACCTTC. Its protein is CASSPTPDGANYGYTF.

This sequence joins TRBV6-1 and TRBJ1-3; D gene unclear. The CDR3 spans 14 residues. Trimming stripped 0 bases from V and 4 bases from J, with 7 bases between. Germline V gives CDR1 MNHNS, CDR2 SASEGT. For the CDR3, the DNA is TGTGCCAGCAGTGAAGCAGGCGGCGGAAACACCATATATTTT. This codes for CASSEAGGGNTIYF.

The rearrangement links TRBV19 to TRBJ2-1; D is undetermined. V dropped 8 bases and J dropped 9 bases, with 14 bases sitting between them. The CDR3 loop spans 12 amino acids. The V gene's germline CDR1 is LNHDA and CDR2 SQIVND (reference sequence). CDR3 in amino acids: CASSNTGSEQFF. The CDR3 DNA reads as TGTGCCAGTTCCAATACCGGGTCTGAGCAGTTCTTC.

This clonotype was counted only a few times. This chain uses TRBV12-3 or TRBV12-4 with TRBJ1-1, with no clear D. Deletions cut 3 bases from V and 6 bases from J, with 23 bases between. The CDR3 length is 17 residues. Written as DNA, the CDR3 is TGTGCCAGCAGTTTTCCCCCGAAATTAACCATACACGCTGAAGCTTTCTTT. This sequence encodes CASSFPPKLTIHAEAFF.

Written as DNA, the CDR3 is TGTGCCAGCAGTTTATGGGGGGACCAAGAGACCCAGTACTTC. Translated: CASSLWGDQETQYF. The J gene is TRBJ2-5, the V gene TRBV12-3 or TRBV12-4; D possibly corresponds to TRBD2 (6 bases). The V end lost 2 bases, the J end lost 0 bases, and 7 bases lay between the germline ends. The CDR3 loop spans 14 amino acids.

The V and J genes are TRBV20-1 and TRBJ2-1, with 12 bases identical to TRBD2. CDR1 is DFQATT, CDR2 SNEGSKA, per germline (reference sequence). This CDR3 contains 16 residues. J lost 2 bases, V lost 2 bases, and 4 bases had no gene match. The CDR3 region is CSARTLAGGPYNEQFF. CDR3 nucleotides: TGCAGTGCTAGAACCCTAGCGGGGGGGCCCTACAATGAGCAGTTCTTC.

The chain links TRBV19 to TRBJ2-2; D is unclear. Deletions cut 2 bases from V and 6 bases from J, with 10 bases between. This CDR3 is 14 amino acids long. Per the germline V gene, CDR1 is LNHDA and CDR2 is SQIVND (reference sequence). The chain's CDR3 is CASSISREAGELFF. CDR3 nucleotides: TGTGCCAGTAGTATATCAAGGGAAGCCGGGGAGCTGTTTTTT.

The sample holds a few counts of this clonotype. The rearrangement links TRBV10-3 to TRBJ1-2, with unresolved D. Germline CDR1 is ENHRY and CDR2 is SYGVKD. The V gene lost 4 bases and the J gene lost 7 bases, with 13 bases spanning the gap. The CDR3 is 13 residues long. CDR3 bases: TGTGCCATCAGTGGGTTTGAACCCCCTGGCTACACCTTC. It yields the protein CAISGFEPPGYTF.

The rearrangement uses TRBV7-9 and TRBJ2-1, with TRBD1 matching 9 bases. This CDR3 has 16 amino acids. Germline CDR1 and CDR2: SEHNR and FQNEAQ (reference sequence). The V gene end was trimmed by 1 base and the J gene end by 6 bases; junction bases not matched to a gene: 7. The CDR3 nucleotides are TGTGCCAGCAGCTTAGTGGGACAGGGTTTCGGCAATGAGCAGTTCTTC. This sequence encodes CASSLVGQGFGNEQFF.

The chain combines TRBV6-2 or TRBV6-3 with TRBJ2-6; D may correspond to TRBD1 or TRBD2 (5 bases each). CDR1 and CDR2 (germline): MNHEY, SVGEGT. There are 14 residues in the CDR3. Trimming stripped 8 bases from V and 4 bases from J, with 12 bases between. CDR3 DNA sequence: TGTGCCAGCTCTCGAGGGGCGGGGGCCAACGTCCTGACTTTC. Protein: CASSRGAGANVLTF.

This clonotype turned up a few times. The rearrangement links TRBV7-9 to TRBJ2-7; the match to TRBD1 covers 9 bases. CDR3 length: 15 amino acids. With 2 bases clipped from V and 2 bases from J, the junction kept 4 bases outside the gene matches. Per the germline V gene, CDR1 is SEHNR and CDR2 is FQNEAQ (reference sequence). CDR3 DNA: TGTGCCAGCAGCTTACCCGGGACAGGGACCTACGAGCAGTACTTC. Amino acids: CASSLPGTGTYEQYF.

The chain recombines TRBV20-1 with TRBJ1-2; D is ambiguous. This CDR3 region has 10 residues. Germline CDR1 is DFQATT and CDR2 is SNEGSKA (reference sequence). The ends were cut back, 3 bases at V and 7 bases at J, with 6 bases in the middle. The CDR3 DNA is TGCAGTGCTAGTGACTCTGGCTACACCTTC. Protein: CSASDSGYTF.